Listed here are 30 T cell receptor beta chains from one sample, sequenced in a study of blood T cell repertoires in COVID-19. Method: immunoSEQ multiplex PCR; TCRdb's copy keeps in-frame clones and lacks some. The sample has 150,000 to 170,000 clones, about 90% seen once. The material sequenced was peripheral blood. The receptor source for this set is a man aged 50 or older with acute or convalescent COVID-19.

Only one count was recorded for this clone. This sequence joins TRBV5-1 and TRBJ1-2; 8 nucleotides line up with TRBD1. From germline, CDR1 is SGHRS and CDR2 YFSETQ. This CDR3 region has 17 residues. Trimming removed 0 bases from V and 1 base from J; junction bases left unmatched: 8. Written as DNA, the CDR3 is TGCGCCAGCAGCTTGGTGGGCCAGGGGGCCGATAACTATGGCTACACCTTC. The encoded protein is CASSLVGQGADNYGYTF.

The rearrangement joins TRBV24-1 to TRBJ2-1; 7 nucleotides line up with TRBD2. Unmatched junction bases numbered 8, after V lost 5 bases and J lost 8 bases. Germline CDR1 is KGHDR and CDR2 is SFDVKD. The CDR3 spans 14 residues. CDR3 residues: CATSGTGGLDEQFF. Here the CDR3 DNA reads TGTGCCACCAGTGGAACGGGAGGCCTTGATGAGCAGTTCTTC.

V is TRBV6-5 and J is TRBJ1-5; D is undetermined. Germline CDR1 is MNHEY and CDR2 is SVGAGI. Trimming stripped 9 bases from V and 1 base from J, with 10 bases between. The CDR3 is made up of 13 amino acids. DNA of the CDR3: TGTGCCAGTCCAAAGAGGAGCAATCAGCCCCAGCATTTT. The encoded protein is CASPKRSNQPQHF.

Worth noting for this clone: The sample contains more than one DNA sequence encoding this CDR3. The chain is built from TRBV3-1 (or the pseudogene TRBV3-2) and TRBJ2-1; D is unresolved. Trimming shortened V by 0 bases and J by 4 bases, and 4 bases separated the two germline ends. The germline V gene has CDR1 LGHDT and CDR2 YNNKEL (reference sequence). The CDR3 totals 13 residues. CDR3 coding DNA: TGTGCCAGCAGCCAAGAAGCTTACAATGAGCAGTTCTTC. It encodes CASSQEAYNEQFF.

This chain joins TRBV4-2 and TRBJ2-5, with TRBD2 matching 12 bases. Per germline, CDR1 LGHNA and CDR2 YNFKEQ. CDR3 length: 18 amino acids. The V gene end was trimmed by 4 bases and the J gene end by 5 bases; junction bases not matched to a gene: 14. The CDR3 sequence is CASSRQGSPSGGAETQYF. CDR3 DNA: TGTGCCAGCAGCCGCCAAGGTTCTCCTAGCGGGGGGGCCGAGACCCAGTACTTC.

The J gene is TRBJ1-3, the V gene TRBV9; 8 nucleotides match TRBD1. The V segment lost 2 bases and the J segment 0 bases; nucleotides outside the gene matches: 1. CDR1 and CDR2 from the germline V gene are SGDLS and YYNGEE. The CDR3 loop spans 15 amino acids. CDR3 amino acids: CASSVQGASGNTIYF. DNA for the CDR3: TGTGCCAGCAGCGTCCAGGGGGCCTCTGGAAACACCATATATTTT.

This chain connects TRBV6-5 to TRBJ1-1, with TRBD1 matching over 7 bases. Per the germline V gene, CDR1 is MNHEY and CDR2 is SVGAGI. V lost 5 bases, J lost 4 bases, and 10 bases stayed unmatched. The CDR3 spans 15 residues. Here the CDR3 DNA reads TGTGCCAGCAGTAGACAGGGAGGTTTGAGCACTGAAGCTTTCTTT. Protein product: CASSRQGGLSTEAFF.

The chain couples TRBV24-1 to TRBJ2-3; TRBD2 agrees at 9 bases. CDR3 length: 16 amino acids. The germline V gene encodes CDR1 KGHDR and CDR2 SFDVKD. Losses at the gene ends were 3 bases for V and 4 bases for J; bases not matched to a gene: 7. In DNA, the CDR3 is TGTGCCACCAGTGATCCCCGCGGGGGGGCCGCAGATACGCAGTATTTT. Translation: CATSDPRGGAADTQYF.

This chain links TRBV18 with TRBJ2-1; the match to TRBD1 covers 11 bases. The V gene end was trimmed by 5 bases and the J gene end by 3 bases; junction bases not matched to a gene: 3. This CDR3 is 15 amino acids long. In germline, CDR1 is KGHSH, CDR2 LQKENI. CDR3 sequence reads: CASSSDRGHYNEQFF. DNA of the CDR3: TGTGCCAGCTCATCGGACAGGGGGCACTACAATGAGCAGTTCTTC.

The chain is built from TRBV10-3 and TRBJ1-5; D gene ambiguous. V was clipped by 3 bases and J by 0 bases, with 12 bases between them. This CDR3 region has 16 residues. Germline lookup yields CDR1 ENHRY and CDR2 SYGVKD. The CDR3 here is CAISDGGAGSNQPQHF. CDR3 sequence (DNA): TGTGCCATCAGTGATGGAGGAGCAGGTAGCAATCAGCCCCAGCATTTT.

The chain couples TRBV6-5 to TRBJ2-3; D unresolved. The CDR3 runs 14 residues. Germline V gives CDR1 MNHEY, CDR2 SVGAGI. V shed 0 bases and J shed 1 base, with 5 bases lying between them. The CDR3 nucleotides read TGTGCCAGCAGTTACTCGCTACGCACAGATACGCAGTATTTT. Protein product: CASSYSLRTDTQYF.

CDR3 sequence: CASKQGADTGELFF. Written as DNA, the CDR3 is TGTGCCAGCAAACAGGGGGCTGACACCGGGGAGCTGTTTTTT. The chain links TRBV6-6 to TRBJ2-2; 9 bases map to TRBD1. The CDR3 length is 14 residues. J lost 3 bases, V lost 7 bases, and 3 bases had no gene match. Germline V gene lookup returns CDR1 MNHNY and CDR2 SVGAGI (reference sequence).

This rearrangement joins TRBV19 to TRBJ2-7; tentative D call: TRBD1 (6 bases). From germline, CDR1 is LNHDA and CDR2 SQIVND (reference sequence). V was clipped by 7 bases and J by 3 bases, with 31 bases between them. CDR3 length equals 19 residues. CDR3 residues: CASTPTTGTPATFFYEQYV. For the CDR3, the DNA is TGTGCCAGTACCCCCACTACAGGGACCCCTGCAACTTTCTTCTACGAGCAGTACGTC.

CDR3 sequence (DNA): TGTGCCAGCAGTTCGTGGAGTATCCACGAGCAGTACTTC. Protein: CASSSWSIHEQYF. The gene calls are TRBV27 and TRBJ2-7; D ambiguous. The germline V gene encodes CDR1 MNHEY and CDR2 SMNVEV (reference sequence). Trimming pared 4 bases from V and 5 bases from J, leaving 12 bases between. The CDR3 contains 13 residues.

The chain joins TRBV7-2 to TRBJ2-6; D is uncertain. V was clipped by 5 bases and J by 0 bases, with 20 bases between them. There are 19 residues in the CDR3. Germline V gene data show CDR1 as SGHTA and CDR2 as FQGNSA. DNA for the CDR3: TGTGCCAGCAGCCCCTACCCACAGATACTGAGCTCTGGGGCCAACGTCCTGACTTTC. Translating gives CASSPYPQILSSGANVLTF. Drawing the rest from reference TRBV7-2 and TRBJ2-6, the complete variable domain is GAGVSQSPSNKVTEKGKDVELRCDPISGHTALYWYRQSLGQGLEFLIYFQGNSAPDKSGLPSDRFSAERTGGSVSTLTIQRTQQEDSAVYLCASSPYPQILSSGANVLTFGAGSRLTVL.

This chain uses TRBV21-1 with TRBJ2-3; the D call of TRBD2 is as the table states it, not checked on the DNA. TRBV21-1 is deemed a pseudogene. This CDR3 comprises 17 residues. The CDR3 DNA is TGTGCCAGCAGCAATTTACTAGCGGGAGAGTTGACAGATACGCAGTATTTT. Its protein is CASSNLLAGELTDTQYF.

This chain connects TRBV18 to TRBJ2-1; 10 bases agree with TRBD2. CDR1 and CDR2 (germline): KGHSH, LQKENI. Trimming took 3 bases from V and 4 from J; bases not matched to a gene: 3. CDR3 size: 15 residues. DNA of the CDR3: TGTGCCAGCTCACCCACTAGCGGGGCTTACAATGAGCAGTTCTTC. Translating it yields CASSPTSGAYNEQFF.

This chain joins TRBV19 and TRBJ1-4, with 7 nucleotides matching TRBD1. The trim removed 5 bases at V and 13 bases at J, leaving 10 bases unmatched. The CDR3 spans 13 residues. CDR1 LNHDA and CDR2 SQIVND come from the germline V gene (reference sequence). CDR3 loop: CASSSTDRVGLFF. In DNA form, the CDR3 reads TGTGCCAGTAGTTCTACTGACAGGGTGGGACTGTTTTTT.

The chain recombines TRBV4-3 with TRBJ2-7; 7 nucleotides match TRBD2. The germline V gene encodes CDR1 LGHNA and CDR2 YSLEER. The CDR3 totals 14 residues. V lost 4 bases and J lost 6; bases outside the gene matches: 9. In DNA, the CDR3 is TGCGCCAGCAGCCCCGGGACTACCCTCGGCGAGCAGTACGTC. This gives the protein CASSPGTTLGEQYV.

The J gene is TRBJ1-1, the V gene TRBV4-3; TRBD1 aligns across 8 bases. CDR3 size: 17 residues. Germline V gives CDR1 LGHNA, CDR2 YSLEER. Germline trimming cut 4 bases from V and 5 bases from J; bases unmatched to any gene: 15. The CDR3 region has the DNA TGCGCCAGCAGCCCGGACAGGGCAAGTGAGAAGGTAACTGAAGCTTTCTTT. Translated: CASSPDRASEKVTEAFF.

This clone was recorded once. This chain links TRBV7-9 with TRBJ1-6; D unclear. The CDR3 is 14 amino acids. From germline, CDR1 is SEHNR and CDR2 FQNEAQ (reference sequence). Between the trimmed V and J ends, which lost 6 bases and 2 bases, there was a span of 8 bases. The CDR3 sequence is CASSREAYNSPLHF. In nucleotides, the CDR3 is TGTGCCAGCAGTCGGGAGGCCTATAATTCACCCCTCCACTTT.

This clone occurred a few times. The rearrangement links TRBV7-9 to TRBJ1-2, with unresolved D. CDR3 length equals 14 residues. V was trimmed by 0 bases and J by 1 base, leaving 6 bases between them. Germline V CDR1 and CDR2: SEHNR, FQNEAQ (reference sequence). Here the CDR3 DNA reads TGTGCCAGCAGCTTAGCAGCGTTTAACTATGGCTACACCTTC. Amino acids: CASSLAAFNYGYTF. The full variable domain, with the rest looked up from reference TRBV7-9 and TRBJ1-2, is DTGVSQNPRHKITKRGQNVTFRCDPISEHNRLYWYRQTLGQGPEFLTYFQNEAQLEKSRLLSDRFSAERPKGSFSTLEIQRTEQGDSAMYLCASSLAAFNYGYTFGSGTRLTVV.

The V and J genes are TRBV6-2 or TRBV6-3 and TRBJ2-7, with 9 nucleotides matching TRBD1. The CDR3 spans 14 residues. Germline lookup yields CDR1 MNHEY and CDR2 SVGEGT. The V segment lost 2 bases and the J segment 6 bases; nucleotides outside the gene matches: 5. As DNA, the CDR3 is TGTGCCAGCAGTTACCCTGGGACAGGGTCCGAGCAGTACGTC. Its translation: CASSYPGTGSEQYV.

In its sample, this clone was seen once. This chain links TRBV9 with TRBJ2-7; 8 nucleotides align to TRBD1. Looked up from germline, CDR1 is SGDLS and CDR2 is YYNGEE. The CDR3 covers 14 residues. J gave up 7 bases and V 3 bases, and 9 bases lay outside the gene matches. In DNA form, the CDR3 reads TGTGCCAGCAGCGCGACAGGGGATTCGAAAGAGCAGTACTTC. As protein: CASSATGDSKEQYF. The entire variable domain, with the rest obtained from reference TRBV9 and TRBJ2-7, is as follows: DSGVTQTPKHLITATGQRVTLRCSPRSGDLSVYWYQQSLDQGLQFLIQYYNGEERAKGNILERFSAQQFPDLHSELNLSSLELGDSALYFCASSATGDSKEQYFGPGTRLTVT.

The J gene is TRBJ1-1, the V gene TRBV6-5, with D maybe TRBD1 (5 bases). Germline lookup yields CDR1 MNHEY and CDR2 SVGAGI. The CDR3 contains 13 residues. Trimming removed 7 bases at V and 8 bases at J, with 17 bases between. Written as DNA, the CDR3 is TGTGCCAGCACCTCAGTCACGGACAAAGAAGCTTTCTTT. Translating it yields CASTSVTDKEAFF.

The chain combines TRBV6-6 with TRBJ2-5; 9 bases are a match to TRBD2. This CDR3 has 16 residues. V lost 5 bases to trimming and J lost 2 bases; unmatched junction nucleotides: 9. Germline lookup yields CDR1 MNHNY and CDR2 SVGAGI (reference sequence). This chain's CDR3 is CASSQGTSPRQETQYF. The CDR3 DNA reads TGTGCCAGCAGTCAAGGGACTAGCCCCAGGCAAGAGACCCAGTACTTC.

This clone has a handful of counts. The CDR3 DNA reads TGTGCCAGTTCGGGGGGGGAAAAACTGTTTTTT. As protein: CASSGGEKLFF. The chain links TRBV12-3 or TRBV12-4 to TRBJ1-4, with D possibly being TRBD1 (5 bases). The CDR3 consists of 11 residues. V was clipped by 9 bases and J by 8 bases, with 10 bases between them.

The chain combines TRBV7-2 with TRBJ2-3; D gene uncertain. Germline CDR1 and CDR2: SGHTA and FQGNSA. V dropped 5 bases and J dropped 1 base, with 13 bases sitting between them. This CDR3 spans 15 amino acids. The CDR3 DNA sequence: TGTGCCAGCAGCCCAAACAGAGTGCGCACAGATACGCAGTATTTT. This codes for CASSPNRVRTDTQYF. The full variable domain, with the rest looked up from reference TRBV7-2 and TRBJ2-3, is GAGVSQSPSNKVTEKGKDVELRCDPISGHTALYWYRQSLGQGLEFLIYFQGNSAPDKSGLPSDRFSAERTGGSVSTLTIQRTQQEDSAVYLCASSPNRVRTDTQYFGPGTRLTVL.

This clone was seen once. The genes are TRBV29-1 and TRBJ2-7; 8 nucleotides align to TRBD1. The germline CDR1 and CDR2 sequences are SQVTM and ANQGSEA. After removal of 3 bases from V and 5 bases from J, the junction contained 6 bases not matched to a gene. The CDR3 covers 13 residues. CDR3 residues: CSVDLGQGNEQYF. The CDR3 nucleotides read TGCAGCGTTGACTTAGGACAGGGTAACGAGCAGTACTTC.

This chain joins TRBV19 and TRBJ1-6; 8 bases agree with TRBD1. The V segment lost 7 bases and the J segment 7 bases; nucleotides outside the gene matches: 6. From germline, CDR1 is LNHDA and CDR2 SQIVND (reference sequence). This CDR3 has 14 amino acids. The DNA of the CDR3 is TGTGCCAGTAAAGTGGACAGGGACAATTCACCCCTCCACTTT. It encodes CASKVDRDNSPLHF.